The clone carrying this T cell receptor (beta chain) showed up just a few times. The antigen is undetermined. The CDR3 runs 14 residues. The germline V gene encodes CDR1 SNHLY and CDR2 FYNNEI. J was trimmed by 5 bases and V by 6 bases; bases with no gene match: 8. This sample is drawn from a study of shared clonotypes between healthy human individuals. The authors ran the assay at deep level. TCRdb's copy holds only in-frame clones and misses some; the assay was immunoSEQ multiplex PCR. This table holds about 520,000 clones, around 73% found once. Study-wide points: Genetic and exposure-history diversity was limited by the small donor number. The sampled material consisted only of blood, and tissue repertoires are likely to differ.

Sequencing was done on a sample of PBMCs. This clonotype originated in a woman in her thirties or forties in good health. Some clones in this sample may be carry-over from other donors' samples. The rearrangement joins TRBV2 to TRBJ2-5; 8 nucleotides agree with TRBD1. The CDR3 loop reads CASSPRTGPETQYF. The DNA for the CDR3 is TGTGCCAGCAGCCCGAGGACAGGGCCGGAGACCCAGTACTTC.